Each of the 5 T cell receptor beta chains below was sequenced from the same sample in a study of T cell repertoires in cytomegalovirus infection. TCRdb analysed the reads with MiXCR anew, one entry per CDR3 protein. Here the sample spans 71,000 or so distinct CDR3 sequences, approximately 22% being singletons. These receptors lack a known antigen. The sample in question was CD8+ T cells from cultured PBMCs, obtained from culture after CMV antigen stimulation. These receptors all come from a human donor in good health (CMV status not recorded). Some clones in this sample may be carry-over from other donors' samples.

The chain couples TRBV6-5 to TRBJ2-2; D is perhaps TRBD2 (5 bases). Germline CDR1 reads MNHEY; CDR2 reads SVGAGI. The CDR3 loop spans 15 amino acids. V lost 2 bases, J lost 5 bases, and 12 bases lay in between. CDR3 loop: CASSYTSPGTGELFF. CDR3 nucleotide sequence: TGTGCCAGCAGTTACACATCCCCGGGAACCGGGGAGCTGTTTTTT.

This rearrangement joins TRBV10-2 to TRBJ1-1; D is undetermined. CDR1 is WSHSY, CDR2 SAAADI, per germline. Deletions cut 3 bases from V and 3 bases from J, with 11 bases between. There are 14 residues in the CDR3. This chain's CDR3 is CASSDAGFYTEAFF. The CDR3 nucleotides are TGCGCCAGCAGTGATGCAGGATTCTACACTGAAGCTTTCTTT.

The chain links TRBV19 to TRBJ1-6; TRBD1 aligns across 7 bases. With 3 bases clipped from V and 6 bases from J, the junction kept 2 bases outside the gene matches. The germline gives CDR1 LNHDA, CDR2 SQIVND (reference sequence). This CDR3 is built from 14 residues. The DNA of the CDR3 is TGTGCCAGTAGTATCGGGGACAGTAATTCACCCCTCCACTTT. As protein: CASSIGDSNSPLHF.

The rearrangement links TRBV7-2 to TRBJ1-3; unclear D gene. Trimming removed 1 base from V and 0 bases from J, with 7 bases in between. This CDR3 comprises 15 residues. The V gene's germline CDR1 is SGHTA and CDR2 FQGNSA. CDR3 nucleotide sequence: TGTGCCAGCAGCTTAGGGGCCAGCTCTGGAAACACCATATATTTT. It is translated as CASSLGASSGNTIYF.

This clonotype was observed a handful of times. V is TRBV7-9 and J is TRBJ2-1; 7 bases align to TRBD2. The CDR3 is 12 amino acids. The J segment lost 9 bases and the V segment lost 4 bases, leaving 3 bases of the junction unmatched. CDR1 and CDR2 (germline): SEHNR, FQNEAQ (reference sequence). CDR3 DNA sequence: TGTGCCAGCAGCTCGGGGGGTGGTGAGCAGTTCTTC. Protein sequence: CASSSGGGEQFF.